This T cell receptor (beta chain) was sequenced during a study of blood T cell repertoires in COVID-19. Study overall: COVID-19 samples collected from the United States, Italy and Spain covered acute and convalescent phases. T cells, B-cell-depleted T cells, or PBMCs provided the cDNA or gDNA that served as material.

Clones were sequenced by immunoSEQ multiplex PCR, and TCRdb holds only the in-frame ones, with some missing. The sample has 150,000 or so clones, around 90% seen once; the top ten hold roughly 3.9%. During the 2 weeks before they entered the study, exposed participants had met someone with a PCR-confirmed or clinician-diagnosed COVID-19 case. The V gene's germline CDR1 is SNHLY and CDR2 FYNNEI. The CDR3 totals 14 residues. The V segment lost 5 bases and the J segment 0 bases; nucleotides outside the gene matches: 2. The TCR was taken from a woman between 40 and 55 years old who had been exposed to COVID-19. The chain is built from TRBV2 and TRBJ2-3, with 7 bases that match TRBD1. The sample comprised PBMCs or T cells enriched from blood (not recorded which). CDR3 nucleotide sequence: TGTGCCAGCAGTAAACAGGGGAGCACAGATACGCAGTATTTT. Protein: CASSKQGSTDTQYF. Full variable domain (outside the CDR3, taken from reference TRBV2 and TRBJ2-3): EPEVTQTPSHQVTQMGQEVILRCVPISNHLYFYWYRQILGQKVEFLVSFYNNEISEKSEIFDDQFSVERPDGSNFTLKIRSTKLEDSAMYFCASSKQGSTDTQYFGPGTRLTVL.